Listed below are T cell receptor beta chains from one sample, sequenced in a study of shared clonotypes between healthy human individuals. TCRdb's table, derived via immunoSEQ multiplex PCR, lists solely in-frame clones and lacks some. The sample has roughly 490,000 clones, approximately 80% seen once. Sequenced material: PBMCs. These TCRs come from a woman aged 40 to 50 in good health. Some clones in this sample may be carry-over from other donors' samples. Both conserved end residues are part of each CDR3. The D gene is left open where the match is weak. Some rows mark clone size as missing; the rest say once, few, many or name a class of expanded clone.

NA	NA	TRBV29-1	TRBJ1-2	CSVEARRGYTF	TGCAGCGTTGAAGCTCGAAGAGGCTACACCTTC
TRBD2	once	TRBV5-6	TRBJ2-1	CASSSGTRRNEQFF	TGTGCCAGCAGTTCCGGGACTAGGAGGAATGAGCAGTTCTTC
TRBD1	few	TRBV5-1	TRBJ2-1	CASSLAPGQGAHNEQFF	TGCGCCAGCAGCTTGGCCCCGGGACAGGGGGCCCACAATGAGCAGTTCTTC
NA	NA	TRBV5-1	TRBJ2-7	CASSLAFPYEQYF	TGCGCCAGCAGCTTGGCCTTCCCGTACGAGCAGTACTTC
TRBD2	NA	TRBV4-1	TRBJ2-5	CASSQGNGGRETQYF	TGCGCCAGCAGCCAGGGCAACGGGGGGAGGGAGACCCAGTACTTC
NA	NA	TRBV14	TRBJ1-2	CASSQQTGFYGYTF	TGTGCCAGCAGCCAACAGACAGGCTTCTATGGCTACACCTTC
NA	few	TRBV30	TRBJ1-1	CAWSVRDNTEAFF	TGTGCCTGGAGTGTAAGGGATAACACTGAAGCTTTCTTT
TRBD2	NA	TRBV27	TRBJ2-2	CASRHSAGANTGELFF	TGTGCCAGCAGGCATTCGGCGGGGGCGAACACCGGGGAGCTGTTTTTT
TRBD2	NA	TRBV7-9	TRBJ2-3	CASSLGTSGKADTQYF	TGTGCCAGCAGCTTGGGGACTAGCGGGAAAGCAGATACGCAGTATTTT
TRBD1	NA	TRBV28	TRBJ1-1	CASSLQGARLRTEAFF	TGTGCCAGCAGTTTGCAGGGGGCGCGGTTGAGGACTGAAGCTTTCTTT
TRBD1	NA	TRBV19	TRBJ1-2	CASSTNGQGASYGYTF	TGTGCCAGTAGTACCAACGGACAGGGGGCGAGCTATGGCTACACCTTC
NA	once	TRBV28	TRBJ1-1	CASRIGVTEAFF	TGTGCCAGCAGGATTGGAGTCACTGAAGCTTTCTTT
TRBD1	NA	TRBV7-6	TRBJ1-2	CATRAPGTGEYGYTF	TGTGCCACCCGCGCCCCCGGGACAGGAGAATATGGCTACACCTTC
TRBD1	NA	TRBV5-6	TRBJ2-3	CASSYRTGEADTQYF	TGTGCCAGCAGTTACCGGACAGGGGAGGCAGATACGCAGTATTTT
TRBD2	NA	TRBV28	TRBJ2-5	CASSPLASGSQETQYF	TGTGCCAGCAGCCCTCTGGCTAGCGGGAGTCAAGAGACCCAGTACTTC
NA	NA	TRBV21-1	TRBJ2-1	CASSKGDSGIHYNEQFF	TGTGCCAGCAGCAAAGGGGATAGCGGGATACATTACAATGAGCAGTTCTTC
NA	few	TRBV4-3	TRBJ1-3	CASSQTWGRSGNTIYF	TGCGCCAGCAGCCAAACGTGGGGGCGCTCTGGAAACACCATATATTTT
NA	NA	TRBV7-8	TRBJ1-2	CASSLLGRRYGYTF	TGTGCCAGCAGCTTACTGGGCAGAAGGTATGGCTACACCTTC
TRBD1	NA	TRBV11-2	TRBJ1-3	CASSLGYSGGQNTIYF	TGTGCCAGCAGCTTAGGATATTCAGGGGGCCAAAACACCATATATTTT
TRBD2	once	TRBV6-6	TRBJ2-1	CASSLNSGSIGNEQFF	TGTGCCAGCAGCCTGAATAGCGGGAGCATTGGTAATGAGCAGTTCTTC
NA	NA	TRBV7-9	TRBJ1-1	CASSRGTGGAFF	TGTGCCAGCAGCAGAGGAACAGGAGGAGCTTTCTTT
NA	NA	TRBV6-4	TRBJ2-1	CASSDSGGDYNEQFF	TGTGCCAGCAGTGACTCCGGGGGAGACTACAATGAGCAGTTCTTC
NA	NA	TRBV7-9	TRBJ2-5	CASSYQASWGLETQYF	TGTGCCAGCAGCTATCAGGCCTCGTGGGGCTTGGAGACCCAGTACTTC
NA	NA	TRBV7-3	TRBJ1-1	CASSLRIGPPQGNTEAFF	TGTGCCAGCAGCTTAAGGATTGGGCCGCCGCAGGGGAACACTGAAGCTTTCTTT
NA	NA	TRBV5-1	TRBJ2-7	CASSLLGGSYEQYF	TGCGCCAGCAGCTTGCTGGGGGGCTCCTACGAGCAGTACTTC
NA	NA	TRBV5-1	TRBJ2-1	CASSLGSGSSYNEQFF	TGCGCCAGCAGCTTGGGTTCAGGAAGCTCCTACAATGAGCAGTTCTTC
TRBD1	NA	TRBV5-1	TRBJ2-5	CASSFGTGIFGETQYF	TGCGCCAGCAGCTTCGGGACAGGAATTTTTGGAGAGACCCAGTACTTC
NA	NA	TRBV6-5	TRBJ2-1	CASSWRLALTNNEQFF	TGTGCCAGCAGTTGGAGGCTAGCGTTAACGAACAATGAGCAGTTCTTC
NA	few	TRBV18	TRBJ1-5	CASSPEAGISNQPQHF	TGTGCCAGCTCACCAGAGGCAGGGATAAGCAATCAGCCCCAGCATTTT
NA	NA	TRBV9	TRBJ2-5	CASSVAGETQYF	TGTGCCAGCAGCGTAGCAGGAGAGACCCAGTACTTC
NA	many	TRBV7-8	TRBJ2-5	CASSPGGAGETQYF	TGTGCCAGCAGCCCCGGCGGGGCGGGAGAGACCCAGTACTTC
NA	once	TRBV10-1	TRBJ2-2	CASSESVNTGELFF	TGCGCCAGCAGTGAGTCGGTTAACACCGGGGAGCTGTTTTTT
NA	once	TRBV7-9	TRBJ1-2	CASSRGYKLEGYTF	TGTGCCAGCAGCAGGGGGTACAAATTGGAAGGCTACACCTTC
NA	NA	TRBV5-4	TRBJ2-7	CASSMTNYEQYF	TGTGCCAGCAGCATGACCAACTACGAGCAGTACTTC
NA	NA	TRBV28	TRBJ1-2	CASSYAGSYANYGYTF	TGTGCCAGCAGTTATGCGGGGAGTTACGCTAACTATGGCTACACCTTC
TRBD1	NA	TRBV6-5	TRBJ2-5	CASSHTGDSQETQYF	TGTGCCAGCAGTCATACCGGGGACAGCCAAGAGACCCAGTACTTC
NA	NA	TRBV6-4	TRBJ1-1	CASSASRLTEAFF	TGTGCCAGCAGTGCCTCGAGGCTCACTGAAGCTTTCTTT
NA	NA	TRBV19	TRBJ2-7	CASSKDPTYEQYF	TGTGCCAGTAGCAAGGACCCAACCTACGAGCAGTACTTC
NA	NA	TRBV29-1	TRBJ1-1	CSVERSPLNTEAFF	TGCAGCGTTGAACGCAGCCCGCTGAACACTGAAGCTTTCTTT
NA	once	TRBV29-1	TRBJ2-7	CSVWTLYEQYF	TGCAGCGTCTGGACCCTCTACGAGCAGTACTTC
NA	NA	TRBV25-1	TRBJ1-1	CASSESEFGGYTEAFF	TGTGCCAGCAGTGAATCGGAGTTTGGAGGGTACACTGAAGCTTTCTTT
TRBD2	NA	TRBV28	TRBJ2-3	CASSSPREREGRGDTQYF	TGTGCCAGCAGTTCCCCCCGGGAGCGGGAGGGCCGGGGAGATACGCAGTATTTT
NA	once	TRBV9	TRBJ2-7	CASSVSGSNYEQYF	TGTGCCAGCAGCGTGTCGGGCTCTAACTACGAGCAGTACTTC
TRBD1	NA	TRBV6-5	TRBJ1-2	CASSFVDRVGGYTF	TGTGCCAGCAGTTTCGTGGACAGGGTGGGTGGCTACACCTTC
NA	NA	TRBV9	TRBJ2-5	CASSVFGVQETQYF	TGTGCCAGCAGCGTTTTTGGGGTTCAAGAGACCCAGTACTTC
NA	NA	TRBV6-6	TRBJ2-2	CASSYWGGTGELFF	TGTGCCAGCAGTTACTGGGGCGGGACCGGGGAGCTGTTTTTT
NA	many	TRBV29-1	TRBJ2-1	CSVAVASEQFF	TGCAGCGTTGCGGTTGCGTCTGAGCAGTTCTTC
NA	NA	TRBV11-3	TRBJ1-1	CASSLDFGREAFF	TGTGCCAGCAGCTTAGATTTTGGCAGGGAAGCTTTCTTT
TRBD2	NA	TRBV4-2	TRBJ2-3	CASSQDPTSGSTDTQYF	TGTGCCAGCAGCCAAGATCCAACTAGCGGGAGTACAGATACGCAGTATTTT
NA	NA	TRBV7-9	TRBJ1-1	CASSLQGAMNTEAFF	TGTGCCAGCAGCTTACAGGGAGCCATGAACACTGAAGCTTTCTTT
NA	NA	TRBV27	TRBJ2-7	CASTAARSAGYEQYF	TGTGCCAGCACCGCCGCCAGGTCGGCGGGTTACGAGCAGTACTTC
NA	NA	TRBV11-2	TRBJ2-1	CASSLAGGNEQFF	TGTGCCAGCAGCTTAGCCGGAGGGAATGAGCAGTTCTTC
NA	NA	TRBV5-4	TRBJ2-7	CASAPGQGYYEQYF	TGTGCCAGTGCACCGGGGCAGGGGTACTACGAGCAGTACTTC
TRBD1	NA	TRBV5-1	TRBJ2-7	CASTIQGAEYEQYF	TGCGCCAGCACCATTCAGGGGGCAGAATACGAGCAGTACTTC